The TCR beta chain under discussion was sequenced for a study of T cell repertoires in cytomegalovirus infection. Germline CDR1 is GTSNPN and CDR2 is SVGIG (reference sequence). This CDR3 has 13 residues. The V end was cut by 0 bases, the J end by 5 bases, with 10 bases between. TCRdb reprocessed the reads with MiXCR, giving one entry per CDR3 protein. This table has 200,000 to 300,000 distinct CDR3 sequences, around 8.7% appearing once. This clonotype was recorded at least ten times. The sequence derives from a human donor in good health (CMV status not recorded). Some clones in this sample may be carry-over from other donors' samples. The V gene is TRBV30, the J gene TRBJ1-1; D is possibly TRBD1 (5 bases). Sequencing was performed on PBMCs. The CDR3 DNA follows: TGTGCCTGGAGTGTGGGGGGAGGTACTGAAGCTTTCTTT. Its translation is CAWSVGGGTEAFF. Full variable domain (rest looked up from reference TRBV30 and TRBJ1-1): SQTIHQWPATLVQPVGSPLSLECTVEGTSNPNLYWYRQAAGRGLQLLFYSVGIGQISSEVPQNLSASRPQDRQFILSSKKLLLSDSGFYLCAWSVGGGTEAFFGQGTRLTVV.